This TCR beta chain was identified during a study of T cell repertoires in cytomegalovirus infection. Study summary: Researchers turned to recently identified HLA-C-restricted CMV epitopes as well as well-studied HLA-B-restricted ones. Through public TCR beta signatures, both CMV infection and matching HLA type were indicated.

Turning to this clonotype: The antigen is not known.

TCRdb called the reads again in MiXCR, with one record for every CDR3 protein. The top ten hold approximately 14% of the sample, which has roughly 800,000 distinct CDR3 sequences, about 27% seen once. General study findings and limits: Using cumulative public TCR beta family frequency, the authors identified those who carried CMV together with the relevant HLA. HLA-C-restricted CMV-specific TCR beta clonotypes prevailed in the ex vivo response.

CDR3 length equals 13 residues. CDR1 MGHDK and CDR2 SYGVNS come from the germline V gene. Trimming removed 8 bases from V and 8 bases from J, with 16 bases in between. This TCR derives from a human donor in good health (CMV status not recorded). Some clones in this sample may be carry-over from other donors' samples. Sample: cultured CD8+ T cells from PBMCs, taken from culture after CMV antigen stimulation. V is TRBV25-1 and J is TRBJ2-1, with D perhaps assigned TRBD1 or TRBD2 (6 bases each). In DNA form, the CDR3 reads TGTGCCAGCGCACCCGGGGGCCCCCATGAGCAGTTCTTC. Translation: CASAPGGPHEQFF.